This T cell receptor (beta chain) came from a study of blood T cell repertoires in COVID-19. Per the germline V gene, CDR1 is SQVTM and CDR2 is ANQGSEA. The CDR3 length is 14 residues. V lost 3 bases, J lost 9 bases, and 11 bases stayed unmatched. Authors' methods: How many nucleated cells were present was estimated from reference gene primer amplification. Sequencing was performed with immunoSEQ multiplex PCR; in TCRdb, only in-frame clones are kept and a portion is missing. V and J calls and clone size are copied from that table; D and trimming were computed from the DNA. The repertoire consists of around 500,000 clones, with around 85% occurring once and the leading ten covering approximately 3.4%.

The sample was peripheral blood. This TCR was recovered from a human donor in a cohort sampled during active COVID-19. V is TRBV29-1 and J is TRBJ2-1, with 7 nucleotides matching TRBD2. CDR3 sequence reads: CSVEVLAGVGEQFF. CDR3 sequence (DNA): TGCAGCGTTGAGGTGTTAGCGGGTGTGGGTGAGCAGTTCTTC.